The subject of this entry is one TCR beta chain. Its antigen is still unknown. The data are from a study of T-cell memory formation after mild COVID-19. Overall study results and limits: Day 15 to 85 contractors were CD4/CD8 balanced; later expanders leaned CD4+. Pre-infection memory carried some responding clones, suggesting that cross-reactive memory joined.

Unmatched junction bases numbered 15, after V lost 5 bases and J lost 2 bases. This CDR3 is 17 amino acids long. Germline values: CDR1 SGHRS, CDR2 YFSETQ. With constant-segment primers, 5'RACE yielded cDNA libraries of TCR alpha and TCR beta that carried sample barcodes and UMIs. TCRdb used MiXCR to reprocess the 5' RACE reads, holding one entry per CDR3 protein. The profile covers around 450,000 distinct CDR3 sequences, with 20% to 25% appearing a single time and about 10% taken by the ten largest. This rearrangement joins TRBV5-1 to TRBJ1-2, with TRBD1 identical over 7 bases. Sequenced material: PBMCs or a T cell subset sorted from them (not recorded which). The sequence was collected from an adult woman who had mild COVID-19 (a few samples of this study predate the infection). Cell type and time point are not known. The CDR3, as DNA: TGCGCCAGCAGAATACGAGGGGACAGCGGCTCAAACTATGGCTACACCTTC. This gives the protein CASRIRGDSGSNYGYTF.